This note documents a single T cell receptor (beta chain) sequence. PCR employed 60 Vbeta and 13 Jbeta primers. Measured with immunoSEQ multiplex PCR; TCRdb has only the in-frame clones, and not every one. The sample contains approximately 290,000 clones, roughly 80% of which appear only once. The data stem from a study of cytomegalovirus exposure and HLA in healthy donors. This CDR3 has 20 amino acids. Trimming took off 5 bases at V and 0 bases at J, with 23 bases between the two ends. Looked up from germline, CDR1 is MDHEN and CDR2 is SYDVKM. This clonotype was sampled from a girl aged 2 to 10 in good health and CMV-seronegative. V gene TRBV28 combines with J gene TRBJ1-6, with D maybe TRBD1 (6 bases). Input material: PBMCs. Here the CDR3 reads CASSSRGGPDPSSYNSPLHF. The DNA for the CDR3 is TGTGCCAGCAGTAGCCGGGGGGGGCCAGACCCAAGCTCCTATAATTCACCCCTCCACTTT.